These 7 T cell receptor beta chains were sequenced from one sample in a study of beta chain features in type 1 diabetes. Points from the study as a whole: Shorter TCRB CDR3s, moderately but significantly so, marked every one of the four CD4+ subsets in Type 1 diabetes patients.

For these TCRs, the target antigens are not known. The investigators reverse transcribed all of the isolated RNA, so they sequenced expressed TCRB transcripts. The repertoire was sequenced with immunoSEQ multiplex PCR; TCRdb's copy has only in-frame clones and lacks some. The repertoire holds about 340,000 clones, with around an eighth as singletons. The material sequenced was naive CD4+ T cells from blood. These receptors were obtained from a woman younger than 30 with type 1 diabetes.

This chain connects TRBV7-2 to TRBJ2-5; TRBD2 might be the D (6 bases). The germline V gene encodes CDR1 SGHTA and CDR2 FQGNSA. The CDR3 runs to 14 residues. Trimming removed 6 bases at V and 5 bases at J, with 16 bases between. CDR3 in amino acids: CASRPGTEGETQYF. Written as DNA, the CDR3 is TGTGCCAGCAGGCCCGGGACGGAGGGGGAGACCCAGTACTTC.

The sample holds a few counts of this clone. CDR3 DNA: TGTGCCAGCAGCTGGGACGGAGGGTATCAGCCCCAGCATTTT. Translated: CASSWDGGYQPQHF. The rearrangement uses TRBV7-9 and TRBJ1-5, with D possibly TRBD1 on 5 matching bases. V gave up 4 bases and J gave up 5 bases, with 12 bases separating them. This CDR3 has 14 residues. The germline CDR1 and CDR2 sequences are SEHNR and FQNEAQ (reference sequence). The complete variable domain, with remaining parts taken from reference TRBV7-9 and TRBJ1-5, reads DTGVSQNPRHKITKRGQNVTFRCDPISEHNRLYWYRQTLGQGPEFLTYFQNEAQLEKSRLLSDRFSAERPKGSFSTLEIQRTEQGDSAMYLCASSWDGGYQPQHFGDGTRLSIL.

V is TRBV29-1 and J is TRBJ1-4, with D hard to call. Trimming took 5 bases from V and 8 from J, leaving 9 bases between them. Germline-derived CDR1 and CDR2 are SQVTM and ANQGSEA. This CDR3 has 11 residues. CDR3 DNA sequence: TGCAGCGTTAGAGCGGGGGAAAAACTGTTTTTT. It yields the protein CSVRAGEKLFF.

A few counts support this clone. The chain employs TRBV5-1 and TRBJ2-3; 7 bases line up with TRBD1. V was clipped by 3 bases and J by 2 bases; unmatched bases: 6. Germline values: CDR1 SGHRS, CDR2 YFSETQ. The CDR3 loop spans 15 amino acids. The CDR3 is CASSSRDRDTDTQYF. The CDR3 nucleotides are TGCGCCAGCAGCTCCCGGGACAGAGACACAGATACGCAGTATTTT.

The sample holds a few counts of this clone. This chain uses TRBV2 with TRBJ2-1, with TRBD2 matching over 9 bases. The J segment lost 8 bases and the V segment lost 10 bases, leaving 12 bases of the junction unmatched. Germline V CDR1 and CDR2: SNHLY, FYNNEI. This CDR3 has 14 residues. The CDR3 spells CANRLSGRGDEQFF. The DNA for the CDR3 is TGTGCCAACCGCCTTAGCGGGAGAGGGGATGAGCAGTTCTTC.

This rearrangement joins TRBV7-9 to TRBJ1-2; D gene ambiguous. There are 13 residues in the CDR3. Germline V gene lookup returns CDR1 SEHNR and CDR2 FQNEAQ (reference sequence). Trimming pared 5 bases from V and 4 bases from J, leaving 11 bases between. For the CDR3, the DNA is TGTGCCAGCAGCCAGGAGGAAAGCTATGGCTACACCTTC. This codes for CASSQEESYGYTF. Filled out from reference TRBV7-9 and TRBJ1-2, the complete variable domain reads DTGVSQNPRHKITKRGQNVTFRCDPISEHNRLYWYRQTLGQGPEFLTYFQNEAQLEKSRLLSDRFSAERPKGSFSTLEIQRTEQGDSAMYLCASSQEESYGYTFGSGTRLTVV.

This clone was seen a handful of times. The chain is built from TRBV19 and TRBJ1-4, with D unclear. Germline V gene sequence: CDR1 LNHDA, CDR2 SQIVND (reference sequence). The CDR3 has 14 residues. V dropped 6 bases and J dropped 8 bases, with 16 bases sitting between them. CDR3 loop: CASSPVTTGEKLFF. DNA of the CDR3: TGTGCCAGTAGCCCAGTGACCACGGGGGAAAAACTGTTTTTT.